The entry below describes one T cell receptor (beta chain). As yet, its antigen is unknown. The protocol was immunoSEQ multiplex PCR, while the TCRdb copy is restricted to in-frame clones and leaves out a portion. This table holds about 100,000 clones, around 89% found once. The data belong to a study of OX40 agonist ivuxolimab in advanced cancers. The overall study: Partial response was recorded in three patients: one hepatocellular carcinoma and two cutaneous melanoma cases. The study, taken as a whole, reports: On average, CD8+ T cells had more expanded clones than CD4+.

This CDR3 is 16 amino acids long. V lost 4 bases, J lost 3 bases, and 17 bases lay in between. Germline lookup yields CDR1 SGHRS and CDR2 YFSETQ. The origin of this receptor is an adult with an advanced solid tumor such as melanoma, head and neck, liver or kidney cancer. V usage is TRBV5-1 and J usage is TRBJ2-1, with unresolved D. The sample here was CD4+ or CD8+ T cells sorted from blood, taken in a trial of the OX40 agonist ivuxolimab. CDR3 protein: CASSPHSRRDYNEQFF. CDR3 nucleotide sequence: TGCGCCAGCAGCCCCCATAGCAGGCGAGACTACAATGAGCAGTTCTTC.